A selection of T cell receptor beta chains follows, all from one sample in a study of T cell repertoires in cytomegalovirus infection. Using its own MiXCR run on the reads, TCRdb lists one record per CDR3 protein. The sample yields about 530,000 distinct CDR3 sequences, about a quarter seen once. What was sequenced was PBMCs. These receptors were collected from a human donor in good health (CMV status not recorded). Some clones in this sample may be carry-over from other donors' samples. CDR3s leave out the opening cysteine and the closing phenylalanine or tryptophan. Each record gives: CDR3 protein, V gene.

cdr3_aa: ASSQFYPAVEAGGSYNEQF
v_call: TRBV4-3

cdr3_aa: ASSVGQGRREKLF
v_call: TRBV7-6

cdr3_aa: ASSLGPQNTQY
v_call: TRBV7-9

cdr3_aa: ASSDRTSGGNEQF
v_call: TRBV2

cdr3_aa: ASSSTSGVAGGTDEQF
v_call: TRBV7-9

cdr3_aa: ASSLLTRDNEQF
v_call: TRBV7-8

cdr3_aa: ASSLGGQGGRTEAF
v_call: TRBV12-3/TRBV12-4

cdr3_aa: ASSLEPMDRASNQPQH
v_call: TRBV7-8

cdr3_aa: ASSRPRAGQPNEQF
v_call: TRBV6-1

cdr3_aa: ASRLGQGRTDFNYGYT
v_call: TRBV6-5